The entry that follows covers one TCR beta chain sequence. Its target is unknown. cDNA libraries for TRB were generated by 5' RACE incorporating UMI labels. TCRdb re-called the 5' RACE reads and shows each CDR3 protein once, DNA omitted. The sample features under 65,000 distinct CDR3 sequences, with roughly a quarter in its top ten. These data originate in a study of CXCR3-negative and CXCR3-positive naive CD8 T cells. About the study: The total count of TRB reads reached 120 million to 150 million, and each library contributed about 1.5 +/- 0.3 million. Whole-study results and caveats: Because surface CD5 did not distinguish the naive subsets, TCR strength was inferred from TRB CDR3 properties.

CDR1 and CDR2 from the germline V gene are SGHVS and FNYEAQ. CDR3 size: 15 residues. The V gene is TRBV7-6, the J gene TRBJ2-3; checking the TCRdb D call of TRBD2 is not possible without DNA. Sequenced input: memory CD8+ T cells from blood. This clonotype was sampled from a human donor in good health. Some clones in this sample may be carry-over from other donors' samples. The CDR3 is CASSLGAGEGDTQYF.